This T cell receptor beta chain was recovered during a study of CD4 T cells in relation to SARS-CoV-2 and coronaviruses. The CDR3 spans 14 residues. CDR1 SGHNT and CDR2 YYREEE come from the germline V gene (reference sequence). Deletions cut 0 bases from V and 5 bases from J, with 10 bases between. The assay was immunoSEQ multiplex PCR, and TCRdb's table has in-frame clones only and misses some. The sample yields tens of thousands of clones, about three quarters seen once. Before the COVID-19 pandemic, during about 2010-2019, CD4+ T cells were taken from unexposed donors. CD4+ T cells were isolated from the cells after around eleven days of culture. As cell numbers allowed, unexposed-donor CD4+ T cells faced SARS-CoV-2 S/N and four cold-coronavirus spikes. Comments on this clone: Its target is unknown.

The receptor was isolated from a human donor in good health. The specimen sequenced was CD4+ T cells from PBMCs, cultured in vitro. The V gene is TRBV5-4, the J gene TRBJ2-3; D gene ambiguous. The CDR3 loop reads CASSLAVGRDTQYF. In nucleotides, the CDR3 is TGTGCCAGCAGCTTGGCCGTTGGCAGAGATACGCAGTATTTT.